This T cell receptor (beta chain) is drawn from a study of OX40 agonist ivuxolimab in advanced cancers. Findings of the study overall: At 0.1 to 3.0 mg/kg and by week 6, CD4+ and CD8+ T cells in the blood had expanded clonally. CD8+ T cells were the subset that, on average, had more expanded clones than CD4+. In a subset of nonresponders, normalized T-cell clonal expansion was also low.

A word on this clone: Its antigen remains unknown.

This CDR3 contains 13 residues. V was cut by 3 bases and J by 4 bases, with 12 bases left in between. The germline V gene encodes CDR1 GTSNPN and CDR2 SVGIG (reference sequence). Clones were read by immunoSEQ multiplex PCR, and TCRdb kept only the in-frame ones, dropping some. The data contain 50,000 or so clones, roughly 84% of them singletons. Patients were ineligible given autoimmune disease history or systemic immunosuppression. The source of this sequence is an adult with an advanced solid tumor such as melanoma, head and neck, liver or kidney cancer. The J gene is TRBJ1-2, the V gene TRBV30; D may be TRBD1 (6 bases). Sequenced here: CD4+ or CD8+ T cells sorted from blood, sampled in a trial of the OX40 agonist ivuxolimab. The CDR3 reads CAWSYRVGYGYTF. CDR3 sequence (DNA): TGTGCCTGGAGCTACAGGGTTGGCTATGGCTACACCTTC.